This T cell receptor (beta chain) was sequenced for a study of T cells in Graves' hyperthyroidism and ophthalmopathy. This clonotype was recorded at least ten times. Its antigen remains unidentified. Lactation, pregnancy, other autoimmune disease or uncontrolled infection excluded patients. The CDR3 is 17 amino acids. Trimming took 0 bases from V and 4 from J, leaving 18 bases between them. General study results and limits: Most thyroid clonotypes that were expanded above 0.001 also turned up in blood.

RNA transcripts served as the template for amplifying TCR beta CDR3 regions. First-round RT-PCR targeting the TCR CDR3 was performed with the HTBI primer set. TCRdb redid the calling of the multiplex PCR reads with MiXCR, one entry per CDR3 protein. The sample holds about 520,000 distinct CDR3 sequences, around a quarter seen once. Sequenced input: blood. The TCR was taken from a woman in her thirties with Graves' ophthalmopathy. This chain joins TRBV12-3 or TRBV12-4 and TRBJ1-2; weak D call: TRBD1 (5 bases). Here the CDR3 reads CASSLAPGTVTFYGYTF. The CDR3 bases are TGTGCCAGCAGTTTAGCCCCCGGGACGGTGACGTTCTATGGCTACACCTTC.